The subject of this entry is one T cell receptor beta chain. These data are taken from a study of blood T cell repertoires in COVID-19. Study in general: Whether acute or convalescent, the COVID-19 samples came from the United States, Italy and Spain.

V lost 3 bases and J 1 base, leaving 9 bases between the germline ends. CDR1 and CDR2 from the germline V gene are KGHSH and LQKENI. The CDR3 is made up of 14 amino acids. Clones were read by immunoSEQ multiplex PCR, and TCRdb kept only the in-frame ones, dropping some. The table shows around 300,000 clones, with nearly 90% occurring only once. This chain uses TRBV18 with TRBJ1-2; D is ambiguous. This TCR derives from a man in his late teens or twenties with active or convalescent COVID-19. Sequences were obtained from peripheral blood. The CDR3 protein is CASSPTTLNYGYTF. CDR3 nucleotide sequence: TGTGCCAGCTCACCGACAACCCTTAACTATGGCTACACCTTC. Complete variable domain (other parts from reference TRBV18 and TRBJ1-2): NAGVMQNPRHLVRRRGQEARLRCSPMKGHSHVYWYRQLPEEGLKFMVYLQKENIIDESGMPKERFSAEFPKEGPSILRIQQVVRGDSAAYFCASSPTTLNYGYTFGSGTRLTVV.